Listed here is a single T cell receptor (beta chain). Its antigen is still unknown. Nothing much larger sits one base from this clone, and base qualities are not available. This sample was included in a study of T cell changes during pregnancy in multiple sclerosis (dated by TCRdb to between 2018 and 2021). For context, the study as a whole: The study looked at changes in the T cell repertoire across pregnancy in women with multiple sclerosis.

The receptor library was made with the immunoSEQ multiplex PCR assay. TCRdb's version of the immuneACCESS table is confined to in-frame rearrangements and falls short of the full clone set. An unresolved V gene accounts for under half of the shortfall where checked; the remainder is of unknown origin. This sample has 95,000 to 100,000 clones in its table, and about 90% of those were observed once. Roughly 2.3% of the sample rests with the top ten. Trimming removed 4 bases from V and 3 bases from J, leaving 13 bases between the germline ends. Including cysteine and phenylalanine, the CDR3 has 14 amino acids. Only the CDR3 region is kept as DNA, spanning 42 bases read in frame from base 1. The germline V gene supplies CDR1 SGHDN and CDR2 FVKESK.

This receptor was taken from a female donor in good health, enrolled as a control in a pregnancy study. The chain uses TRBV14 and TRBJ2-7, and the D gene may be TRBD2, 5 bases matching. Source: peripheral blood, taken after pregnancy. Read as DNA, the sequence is TGTGCCAGCAGCCCACCAGGAGGCTTCTACGAGCAGTACTTC. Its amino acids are CASSPPGGFYEQYF.